One sample yielded the 20 T cell receptor beta chains listed below, sequenced in a study of vaccination and CD4 T cells after COVID-19. Antigens for these TCRs are unknown. Treatment here: roughly 10-day PBMC culture with coronavirus spike peptide pools or control peptides (ViraFEST assay). Sequencing of the DNA from cultured CD4+ T cells was carried out with the Oncomine TCR Beta short-read assay. TCRdb passed the PCR reads through MiXCR, listing each CDR3 protein once. Of roughly 18,000 distinct CDR3 sequences listed, about 41% are singletons. The specimen was CD4+ T cells from blood, cultured in vitro. These receptors were taken from a human donor who had recovered from COVID-19.

The chain has TRBV10-2 and TRBJ2-3; D is perhaps TRBD2 (5 bases). Trimming pared 6 bases from V and 3 bases from J, leaving 10 bases between. Looked up from germline, CDR1 is WSHSY and CDR2 is SAAADI. CDR3 length: 13 residues. CDR3 region: CASSPPGTDTQYF. CDR3 sequence (DNA): TGCGCCAGCAGCCCCCCGGGAACAGATACGCAGTATTTT.

V and J are TRBV7-2 and TRBJ2-2; TRBD2 is a possible D gene (6 bases). Per the germline V gene, CDR1 is SGHTA and CDR2 is FQGNSA. There are 17 residues in the CDR3. V lost 2 bases to trimming and J lost 6 bases, with 19 bases between them. DNA of the CDR3: TGTGCCAGCAGCTTATCGGCTAGCGCCCTTTACTCCGGGGAGCTGTTTTTT. This translates into CASSLSASALYSGELFF.

The J gene is TRBJ1-1, the V gene TRBV30; D is unclear. The CDR3 consists of 13 residues. From germline, CDR1 is GTSNPN and CDR2 SVGIG (reference sequence). Trimming left V 2 bases short and J 0 bases short, with 7 bases between. CDR3 DNA sequence: TGTGCCTGGAGTTCTGGTATGAACACTGAAGCTTTCTTT. Encoded protein: CAWSSGMNTEAFF.

This sequence joins TRBV10-3 and TRBJ1-2, with D maybe TRBD1 (6 bases). CDR3 length: 15 residues. Trimming took off 0 bases at V and 4 bases at J, with 12 bases between the two ends. The germline gives CDR1 ENHRY, CDR2 SYGVKD. CDR3 loop: CAISESPNRAYGYTF. Written as DNA, the CDR3 is TGTGCCATCAGTGAGTCCCCGAACAGGGCCTATGGCTACACCTTC.

This clonotype was counted only a few times. The gene calls are TRBV20-1 and TRBJ2-5; TRBD2 aligns across 12 bases. Germline V gene sequence: CDR1 DFQATT, CDR2 SNEGSKA (reference sequence). The CDR3 is 15 residues long. After removal of 3 bases from V and 4 bases from J, the junction contained 6 bases not matched to a gene. CDR3 bases: TGCAGTGCTAGGGAACTAGCGGGGGGCCGAGAGACCCAGTACTTC. Its translation is CSARELAGGRETQYF.

In its sample, this clonotype was seen a few times. V and J are TRBV10-3 and TRBJ2-1; D might be TRBD2 (6 bases). This CDR3 is built from 13 residues. V was clipped by 4 bases and J by 8 bases, with 12 bases between them. Germline values: CDR1 ENHRY, CDR2 SYGVKD. The CDR3 protein is CAISGGREDEQFF. CDR3 DNA: TGTGCCATCAGTGGGGGCAGGGAGGATGAGCAGTTCTTC.

This clonotype came up a few times. The chain recombines TRBV2 with TRBJ2-7; TRBD1 matches at 10 bases. The CDR3 totals 12 residues. Germline CDR1 reads SNHLY; CDR2 reads FYNNEI. The junction had 3 bases not matched to a gene; V was cut back by 7 bases and J by 6 bases. The CDR3 DNA reads as TGTGCCAGCATAGGGACAGGGGTCGAGCAGTACTTC. Its protein is CASIGTGVEQYF. Full variable domain (remainder filled in from reference TRBV2 and TRBJ2-7): EPEVTQTPSHQVTQMGQEVILRCVPISNHLYFYWYRQILGQKVEFLVSFYNNEISEKSEIFDDQFSVERPDGSNFTLKIRSTKLEDSAMYFCASIGTGVEQYFGPGTRLTVT.

The count of this clonotype is one. V and J are TRBV6-5 and TRBJ2-1; a weak D match, TRBD2 (6 bases). This CDR3 contains 18 residues. V was cut by 1 base and J by 9 bases, with 25 bases left in between. CDR1 MNHEY and CDR2 SVGAGI come from the germline V gene. The CDR3 DNA follows: TGTGCCAGCAGTTACTTCACCGGGACTTTCCTTCTCAGGGTTGAGCAGTTCTTC. This gives the protein CASSYFTGTFLLRVEQFF.

The chain is built from TRBV20-1 and TRBJ1-5; D gene unclear. Trimming shortened V by 0 bases and J by 1 base, and 4 bases separated the two germline ends. Looked up from germline, CDR1 is DFQATT and CDR2 is SNEGSKA (reference sequence). The CDR3 covers 13 residues. CDR3 in DNA: TGCAGTGCTAGAGAGGGCAGCAATCAGCCCCAGCATTTT. Protein: CSAREGSNQPQHF.

The chain combines TRBV27 with TRBJ2-1, with D possibly TRBD2 on 5 matching bases. With 10 bases removed from V and 4 bases from J, the gap between germline ends came to 14 bases. Germline CDR1 reads MNHEY; CDR2 reads SMNVEV (reference sequence). The CDR3 covers 13 residues. CDR3 residues: CATSGVGYNEQFF. The CDR3 DNA reads as TGTGCCACCTCCGGGGTAGGGTACAATGAGCAGTTCTTC.

The genes are TRBV6-1 and TRBJ2-1; the D is unclear. The germline V and J ends were trimmed by 7 bases and 9 bases, with 10 bases remaining between them. The CDR3 has 11 amino acids. Per the germline V gene, CDR1 is MNHNS and CDR2 is SASEGT. CDR3 DNA sequence: TGTGCCAGCACCCTCGGTGGTGAGCAGTTCTTC. Residues: CASTLGGEQFF.

This sequence joins TRBV20-1 and TRBJ1-2; D uncertain. Germline-derived CDR1 and CDR2 are DFQATT and SNEGSKA (reference sequence). The V gene lost 6 bases and the J gene lost 2 bases, with 7 bases spanning the gap. There are 11 residues in the CDR3. The CDR3 is CSATENYGYTF. The CDR3 DNA is TGCAGTGCCACTGAAAACTATGGCTACACCTTC.

The chain combines TRBV12-3 or TRBV12-4 with TRBJ1-2; D ambiguous. The ends were cut back, 6 bases at V and 3 bases at J, with 11 bases in the middle. The CDR3 spans 13 residues. DNA of the CDR3: TGTGCCAGCAGACTCGCAGTAGACTATGGCTACACCTTC. This sequence encodes CASRLAVDYGYTF.

This clonotype has only one observation. The chain employs TRBV19 and TRBJ2-3; possible D gene TRBD2, 6 bases. CDR3 size: 14 residues. Germline loops: CDR1 LNHDA, CDR2 SQIVND (reference sequence). Trimming cost V 8 bases and J 7 bases, with 19 bases left between them. CDR3 protein: CASLTRESTYTQYF. CDR3 DNA: TGTGCCAGTTTGACTAGGGAGTCGACTTATACGCAGTATTTT. The variable domain in full, completed from reference TRBV19 and TRBJ2-3, reads DGGITQSPKYLFRKEGQNVTLSCEQNLNHDAMYWYRQDPGQGLRLIYYSQIVNDFQKGDIAEGYSVSREKKESFPLTVTSAQKNPTAFYLCASLTRESTYTQYFGPGTRLTVL.

This clonotype has just a few counts. The chain employs TRBV5-1 and TRBJ1-2; 9 bases align to TRBD1. The V gene end was trimmed by 4 bases and the J gene end by 9 bases; junction bases not matched to a gene: 7. Germline V gives CDR1 SGHRS, CDR2 YFSETQ. The CDR3 spans 13 residues. The CDR3 DNA follows: TGCGCCAGCAGCCCGGGACAGGGCGGGAGCTACACCTTC. Its protein product is CASSPGQGGSYTF. The entire variable domain, with the rest obtained from reference TRBV5-1 and TRBJ1-2, is as follows: KAGVTQTPRYLIKTRGQQVTLSCSPISGHRSVSWYQQTPGQGLQFLFEYFSETQRNKGNFPGRFSGRQFSNSRSEMNVSTLELGDSALYLCASSPGQGGSYTFGSGTRLTVV.

The chain joins TRBV5-1 to TRBJ2-5; D not resolved. Per the germline V gene, CDR1 is SGHRS and CDR2 is YFSETQ. CDR3 length: 14 residues. Trimming pared 0 bases from V and 5 bases from J, leaving 11 bases between. CDR3 in DNA: TGCGCCAGCAGCTTGGACCCGCTCCAGGAGACCCAGTACTTC. Translated, it gives CASSLDPLQETQYF.

By proportion, this clonotype is large. This chain joins TRBV7-2 and TRBJ1-5; 9 nucleotides align to TRBD1. V shed 4 bases, J shed 7 bases, and the junction held 2 bases outside the gene matches. CDR3 length: 13 residues. Germline V gene sequence: CDR1 SGHTA, CDR2 FQGNSA. The CDR3 region is CASSYRGQQPQHF. The CDR3 DNA is TGTGCCAGCAGCTACAGGGGGCAGCAGCCCCAGCATTTT.

The chain has TRBV2 and TRBJ1-1; D gene uncertain. This CDR3 region has 13 residues. Germline loops: CDR1 SNHLY, CDR2 FYNNEI. V dropped 3 bases and J dropped 0 bases, with 5 bases sitting between them. This chain's CDR3 is CASSDSLNTEAFF. As DNA, the CDR3 is TGTGCCAGCAGTGACAGTCTGAACACTGAAGCTTTCTTT.

Regarding this clonotype: A much more abundant neighbour one base away suggests this may be a read error. The chain joins TRBV3-1 to TRBJ1-1; D is ambiguous. V lost 2 bases and J 0 bases, leaving 13 bases between the germline ends. The CDR3 covers 16 residues. The germline gives CDR1 LGHDT, CDR2 YNNKEL (reference sequence). Here the CDR3 reads CASSQCLARMNTEAFF. The DNA of the CDR3 is TGTGCCAGCAGCCAATGTTTAGCTCGTATGAACACTGAAGCTTTCTTT.

This clonotype was seen a handful of times. The CDR3 nucleotides are TGTGCCAGCAGCTTAGGGCATAGGGTCCCCTCTGGAAACACCATATATTTT. Translation gives CASSLGHRVPSGNTIYF. The chain has TRBV7-2 and TRBJ1-3; D uncertain. The ends were cut back, 1 base at V and 0 bases at J, with 13 bases in the middle. This CDR3 is built from 17 residues. Germline-derived CDR1 and CDR2 are SGHTA and FQGNSA.